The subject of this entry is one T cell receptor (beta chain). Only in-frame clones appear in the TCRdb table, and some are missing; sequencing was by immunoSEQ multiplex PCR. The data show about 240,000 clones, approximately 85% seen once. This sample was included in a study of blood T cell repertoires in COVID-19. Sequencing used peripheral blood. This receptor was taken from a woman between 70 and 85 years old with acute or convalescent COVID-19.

CDR3: CAISDWGGASQFYEQFF. DNA of the CDR3: TGTGCCATCAGTGACTGGGGGGGGGCCTCCCAATTCTATGAGCAGTTCTTC. This chain links TRBV10-3 with TRBJ2-1; D might be TRBD2 (7 bases). There are 17 residues in the CDR3. Germline values: CDR1 ENHRY, CDR2 SYGVKD. V lost 3 bases to trimming and J lost 8 bases, with 23 bases between them.